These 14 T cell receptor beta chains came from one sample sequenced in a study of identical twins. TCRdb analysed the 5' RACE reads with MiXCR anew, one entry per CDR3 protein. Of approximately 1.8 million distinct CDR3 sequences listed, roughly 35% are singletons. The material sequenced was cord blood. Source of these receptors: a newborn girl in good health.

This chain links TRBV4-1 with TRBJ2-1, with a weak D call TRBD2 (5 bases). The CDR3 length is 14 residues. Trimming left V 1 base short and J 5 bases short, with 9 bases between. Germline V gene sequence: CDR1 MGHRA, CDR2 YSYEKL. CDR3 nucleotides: TGCGCCAGCAGCCAAGCCCACGGGGACAATGAGCAGTTCTTC. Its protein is CASSQAHGDNEQFF.

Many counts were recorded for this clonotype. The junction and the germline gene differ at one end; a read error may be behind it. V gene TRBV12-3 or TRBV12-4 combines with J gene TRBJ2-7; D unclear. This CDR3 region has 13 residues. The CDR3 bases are TGCGCCAGCAGCTTGTTGCCTTCCTACGAGCAGTACTTC. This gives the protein CASSLLPSYEQYF.

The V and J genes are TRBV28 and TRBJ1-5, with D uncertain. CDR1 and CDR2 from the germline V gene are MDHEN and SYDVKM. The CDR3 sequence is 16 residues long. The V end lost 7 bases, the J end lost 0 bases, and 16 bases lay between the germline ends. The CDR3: CASTSTPFYSNQPQHF. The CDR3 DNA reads TGTGCCAGCACCTCAACCCCGTTTTATAGCAATCAGCCCCAGCATTTT. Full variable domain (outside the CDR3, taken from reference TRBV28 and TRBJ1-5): DVKVTQSSRYLVKRTGEKVFLECVQDMDHENMFWYRQDPGLGLRLIYFSYDVKMKEKGDIPEGYSVSREKKERFSLILESASTNQTSMYLCASTSTPFYSNQPQHFGDGTRLSIL.

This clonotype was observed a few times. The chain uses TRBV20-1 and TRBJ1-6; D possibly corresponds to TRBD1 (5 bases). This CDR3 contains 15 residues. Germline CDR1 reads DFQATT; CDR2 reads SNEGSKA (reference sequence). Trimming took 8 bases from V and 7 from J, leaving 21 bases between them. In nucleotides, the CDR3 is TGCAGTCCGCTAGTTCCAGGGCCTAGAAATTCACCCCTCCACTTT. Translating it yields CSPLVPGPRNSPLHF.

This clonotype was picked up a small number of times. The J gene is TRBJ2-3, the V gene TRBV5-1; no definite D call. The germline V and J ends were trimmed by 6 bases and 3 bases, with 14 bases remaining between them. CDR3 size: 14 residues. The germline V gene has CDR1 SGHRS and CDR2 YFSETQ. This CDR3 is CASTPGRFTDTQYF. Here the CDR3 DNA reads TGCGCCAGCACCCCTGGCAGGTTTACAGATACGCAGTATTTT.

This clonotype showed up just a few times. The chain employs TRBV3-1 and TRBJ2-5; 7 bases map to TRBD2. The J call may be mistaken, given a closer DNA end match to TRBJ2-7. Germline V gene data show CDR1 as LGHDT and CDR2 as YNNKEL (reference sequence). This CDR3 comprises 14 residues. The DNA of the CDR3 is TGTGCCAGCAGCCAAGATCTGGGAGGGGACGAGCAGTACTTC. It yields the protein CASSQDLGGDEQYF.

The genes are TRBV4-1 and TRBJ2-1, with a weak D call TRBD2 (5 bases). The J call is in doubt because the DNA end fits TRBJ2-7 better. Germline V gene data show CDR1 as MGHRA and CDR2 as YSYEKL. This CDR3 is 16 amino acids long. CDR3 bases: TGCGCCAGCAGCCAAGACAGCGGTGCCTCCTACAATGAGCAGTACTTC. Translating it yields CASSQDSGASYNEQYF.

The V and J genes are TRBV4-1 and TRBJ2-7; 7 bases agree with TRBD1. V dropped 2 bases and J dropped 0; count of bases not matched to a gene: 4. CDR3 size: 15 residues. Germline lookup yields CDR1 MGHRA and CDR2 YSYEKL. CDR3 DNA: TGCGCCAGCAGCCAATACAGGGGCATCTCCTACGAGCAGTACTTC. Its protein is CASSQYRGISYEQYF.

The CDR3 DNA sequence: TGTGCCACCAGCAGAGATCCCCAAAGACGGAACACTGAAGCTTTCTTT. Protein product: CATSRDPQRRNTEAFF. The chain joins TRBV15 to TRBJ1-1; no definite D call. This CDR3 is 16 amino acids long. Germline V CDR1 and CDR2: LNHNV, YYDKDF (reference sequence). V dropped 0 bases and J dropped 1 base, with 12 bases sitting between them.

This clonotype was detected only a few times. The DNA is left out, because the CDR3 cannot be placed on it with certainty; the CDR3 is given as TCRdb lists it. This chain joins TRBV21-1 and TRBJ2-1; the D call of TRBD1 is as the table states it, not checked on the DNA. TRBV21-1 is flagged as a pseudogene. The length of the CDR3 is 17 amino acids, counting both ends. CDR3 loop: CASSKAFGTGAYNEQFF.

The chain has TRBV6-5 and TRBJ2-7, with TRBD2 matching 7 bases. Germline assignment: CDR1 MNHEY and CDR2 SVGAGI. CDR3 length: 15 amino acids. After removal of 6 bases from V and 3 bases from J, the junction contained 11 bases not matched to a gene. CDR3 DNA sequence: TGTGCCAGCAGGCGCGCCGGGGGGTATAACTACGAGCAGTACTTC. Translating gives CASRRAGGYNYEQYF.

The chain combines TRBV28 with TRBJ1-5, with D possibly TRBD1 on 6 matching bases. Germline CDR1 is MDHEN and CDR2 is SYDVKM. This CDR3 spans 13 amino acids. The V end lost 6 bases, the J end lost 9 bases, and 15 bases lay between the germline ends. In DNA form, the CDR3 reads TGTGCCAGCAGCAACAGGGCTCATCGGCCCCAGCATTTT. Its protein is CASSNRAHRPQHF.

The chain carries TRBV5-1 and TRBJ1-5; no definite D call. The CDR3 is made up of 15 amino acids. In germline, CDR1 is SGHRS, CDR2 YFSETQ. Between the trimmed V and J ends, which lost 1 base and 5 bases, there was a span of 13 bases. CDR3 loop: CASSLRPTGDQPQHF. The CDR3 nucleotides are TGCGCCAGCAGCTTGAGACCTACTGGTGATCAGCCCCAGCATTTT.

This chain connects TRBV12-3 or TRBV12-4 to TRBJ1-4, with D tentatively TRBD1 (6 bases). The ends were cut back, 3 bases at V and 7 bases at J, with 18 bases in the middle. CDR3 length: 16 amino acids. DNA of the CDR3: TGTGCCAGCAGTTTCTTCGGGGGCAGGATCAGTGAAAAACTGTTTTTT. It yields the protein CASSFFGGRISEKLFF.